This entry lists 11 T cell receptor beta chains sequenced from one sample in a study of T cell responses to AZD1222 COVID-19 vaccine. Sequencing used immunoSEQ multiplex PCR; TCRdb keeps in-frame clones, though not all of them. The sample has about 180,000 clones, 88% seen once. Sequenced material: peripheral blood, taken 28 days after the second AZD1222 dose. These receptors were obtained from an adult who received the AZD1222 COVID-19 vaccine.

V gene TRBV12-3 or TRBV12-4 combines with J gene TRBJ2-7; maybe TRBD2 (5 bases). This CDR3 is built from 13 residues. The V and J ends lost 5 bases and 4 bases respectively, with 12 bases between them. This chain's CDR3 is CASSRTAVYEQYF. The DNA of the CDR3 is TGTGCCAGCAGTAGGACTGCCGTATACGAGCAGTACTTC.

This rearrangement joins TRBV7-2 to TRBJ2-1; tentatively, D is TRBD1 (5 bases). Between the trimmed V and J ends, which lost 1 base and 0 bases, there was a span of 13 bases. Germline lookup yields CDR1 SGHTA and CDR2 FQGNSA. CDR3 length: 17 amino acids. CDR3 nucleotides: TGTGCCAGCAGCTTAGACCTAGGGGTGAGCTCCTACAATGAGCAGTTCTTC. Encoded protein: CASSLDLGVSSYNEQFF.

For the CDR3, the DNA is TGTGCCAGCAGTGAAGCGGGCGGGGCCCCCAACACCGGGGAGCTGTTTTTT. Translated, it gives CASSEAGGAPNTGELFF. The chain recombines TRBV2 with TRBJ2-2; D perhaps matches TRBD2 (6 bases). Germline V gene sequence: CDR1 SNHLY, CDR2 FYNNEI. This CDR3 comprises 17 residues. The V end was cut by 0 bases, the J end by 2 bases, with 13 bases between.

This chain links TRBV11-2 with TRBJ2-1, with 10 bases matching TRBD1. CDR3 length equals 14 residues. Germline V gene data show CDR1 as SGHAT and CDR2 as FQNNGV. V was pared by 3 bases and J by 7 bases, with 3 bases of the junction left unmatched. In nucleotides, the CDR3 is TGTGCCAGCAGCTTTCGACAGGGGGCAAATGAGCAGTTCTTC. Amino acids: CASSFRQGANEQFF.

The chain joins TRBV7-9 to TRBJ2-5; 10 nucleotides align to TRBD2. The V and J ends lost 5 bases and 4 bases, in that order; junction bases with no gene match: 7. The germline gives CDR1 SEHNR, CDR2 FQNEAQ (reference sequence). The CDR3 totals 15 residues. CDR3 sequence (DNA): TGTGCCAGCAGCCCGGGGAAGCGGGAGGGAGAGACCCAGTACTTC. It yields the protein CASSPGKREGETQYF.

V usage is TRBV7-2 and J usage is TRBJ1-2, with D possibly matching TRBD1 (6 bases). Germline assignment: CDR1 SGHTA and CDR2 FQGNSA. V was trimmed by 5 bases and J by 2 bases, leaving 9 bases between them. CDR3 length equals 13 residues. The CDR3 DNA sequence: TGTGCCAGCAGCACCGGACAGAACTATGGCTACACCTTC. This translates into CASSTGQNYGYTF.

V is TRBV7-6 and J is TRBJ1-2, with 7 bases lining up with TRBD1. Trimming at V came to 4 bases and at J to 6 bases, leaving 11 bases not matched to a gene. CDR1 SGHVS and CDR2 FNYEAQ come from the germline V gene. The CDR3 is made up of 15 amino acids. CDR3 DNA: TGTGCCAGCAGCTCATCGGACAGGCCCGAACATGGCTACACCTTC. It yields the protein CASSSSDRPEHGYTF.

The V and J genes are TRBV24-1 and TRBJ2-2, with 7 bases identical to TRBD1. CDR3 length: 16 residues. Germline lookup yields CDR1 KGHDR and CDR2 SFDVKD. V shed 4 bases, J shed 4 bases, and the junction held 8 bases outside the gene matches. CDR3: CATSEMRSGGTGELFF. CDR3 DNA sequence: TGTGCCACCAGTGAGATGAGGTCAGGGGGCACCGGGGAGCTGTTTTTT.

This chain uses TRBV5-1 with TRBJ2-7; 11 bases agree with TRBD2. This CDR3 is 16 amino acids long. The V and J ends lost 3 bases and 4 bases, in that order; junction bases with no gene match: 9. Germline V CDR1 and CDR2: SGHRS, YFSETQ. The CDR3 DNA follows: TGCGCCAGCAGCTCCGCCATAGCGGGAGGGGGGTACGAGCAGTACTTC. This sequence encodes CASSSAIAGGGYEQYF. Full variable domain (remainder filled in from reference TRBV5-1 and TRBJ2-7): KAGVTQTPRYLIKTRGQQVTLSCSPISGHRSVSWYQQTPGQGLQFLFEYFSETQRNKGNFPGRFSGRQFSNSRSEMNVSTLELGDSALYLCASSSAIAGGGYEQYFGPGTRLTVT.

The CDR3 spells CAWSPQLGSRQYF. In nucleotides, the CDR3 is TGTGCCTGGAGCCCCCAATTGGGGAGCCGGCAGTACTTC. The rearrangement links TRBV30 to TRBJ2-7, with a possible D match to TRBD2 (5 bases). The CDR3 spans 13 residues. V shed 3 bases and J shed 9 bases, with 18 bases lying between them. Germline V gene data show CDR1 as GTSNPN and CDR2 as SVGIG (reference sequence).

The chain employs TRBV5-4 and TRBJ2-2; 9 positions match TRBD2. The germline gives CDR1 SGHNT, CDR2 YYREEE (reference sequence). Trimming removed 3 bases from V and 1 base from J; junction bases left unmatched: 4. CDR3 length: 16 amino acids. The CDR3 loop reads CASSSRLAVNTGELFF. DNA of the CDR3: TGTGCCAGCAGCTCCCGACTAGCGGTGAACACCGGGGAGCTGTTTTTT.